This T cell receptor beta chain is drawn from a study of blood T cell repertoires in COVID-19. The CDR3 is made up of 10 amino acids. CDR1 SQVTM and CDR2 ANQGSEA come from the germline V gene. With 4 bases removed from V and 7 bases from J, the gap between germline ends came to 7 bases. This clone was detected once. The table came from immunoSEQ multiplex PCR; TCRdb's copy has only in-frame clones and leaves some out. This sample has almost 250,000 clones; roughly 88% occur once, and the top ten carry approximately 5%. This receptor was identified in an elderly woman with COVID-19, enrolled during active disease. The sample was peripheral blood. The chain recombines TRBV29-1 with TRBJ1-1; D remains ambiguous. CDR3 protein: CSVGASEAFF. The CDR3 DNA sequence: TGCAGCGTTGGTGCCAGTGAAGCTTTCTTT.